This T cell receptor beta chain was sequenced for a study of shared T cell receptors in the human thymus. TCRdb keeps only in-frame clones here, not all; method: immunoSEQ multiplex PCR. The sample includes roughly 410,000 clones, over 90% of them seen just once. From germline, CDR1 is LGHNA and CDR2 YNFKEQ. Trimming took off 6 bases at V and 7 bases at J, with 10 bases between the two ends. The CDR3 is 11 amino acids. This TCR was sampled from a human donor. The V call is TRBV4-2, the J call TRBJ2-7, with D tentatively TRBD2 (6 bases). The sequencing input was thymocytes. This CDR3 reads CASSPGGEQYF. CDR3 nucleotides: TGTGCCAGCAGTCCTGGGGGGGAGCAGTACTTC.